This T cell receptor (beta chain) originates from a study of control samples from healthy donors and cancer patients (TCRdb year 2020). Library construction relied on the immunoSEQ multiplex PCR assay. In TCRdb, the immuneACCESS table is reduced to in-frame sequences with V and J assigned. These tables do not hold every clone; where another copy was compared, an unresolved V gene accounts for under half, and the others remain unexplained. The table for this sample lists some 80,000 clones; roughly 90% of them were counted only once. Around 5.1% of the sample belongs to the ten largest clones. This clone was counted between two and nine times. Its antigen is not yet known. No much larger clonotype is one base removed from it; base qualities were not supplied. The CDR3 numbers 14 residues from cysteine through phenylalanine. Just the 42-base CDR3 DNA is kept, in frame starting at base 1. Sequences MGHRA (CDR1) and YSYEKL (CDR2) are obtained from the germline V gene. The trim is 1 base for V and 3 bases for J, with a gap of 6 bases between the germline ends.

Input material: blood. This clonotype was obtained from a man in his fifties in good health. The rearranged chain carries TRBV4-1 and TRBJ2-2; the D gene cannot be resolved reliably. The DNA sequence is given as TGCGCCAGCAGCCAAGTACTTTACACCGGGGAGCTGTTTTTT. This gives the protein CASSQVLYTGELFF.